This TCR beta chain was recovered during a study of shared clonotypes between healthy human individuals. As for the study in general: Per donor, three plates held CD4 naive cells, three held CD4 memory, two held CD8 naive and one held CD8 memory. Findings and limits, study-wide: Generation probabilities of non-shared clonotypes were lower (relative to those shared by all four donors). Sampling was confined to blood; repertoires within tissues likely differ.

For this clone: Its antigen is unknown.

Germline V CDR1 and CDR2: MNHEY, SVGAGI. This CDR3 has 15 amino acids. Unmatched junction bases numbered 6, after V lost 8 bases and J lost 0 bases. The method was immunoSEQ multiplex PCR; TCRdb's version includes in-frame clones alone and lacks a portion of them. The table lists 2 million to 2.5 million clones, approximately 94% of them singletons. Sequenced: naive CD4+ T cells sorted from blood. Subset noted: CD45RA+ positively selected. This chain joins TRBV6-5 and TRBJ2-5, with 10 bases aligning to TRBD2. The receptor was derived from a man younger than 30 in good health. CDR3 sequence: CASARTSGNQETQYF. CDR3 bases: TGTGCCAGCGCCCGGACTAGCGGAAACCAAGAGACCCAGTACTTC.